This T cell receptor (beta chain) came from a study of cytomegalovirus exposure and HLA in healthy donors. A remark on this clone: The antigen remains unidentified. The germline gene is not matched at one end of the junction; a read error may be the cause. The sample carries other DNA sequences with the same CDR3.

Use of 60 Vbeta and 13 Jbeta primers characterized the PCR. TCRdb keeps only in-frame clones here, not all; method: immunoSEQ multiplex PCR. This repertoire shows 250,000 to 350,000 clones, more than 80% found once; its top ten account for around 4.2%. Whole-study findings and limits: A missense DCLRE1C variant was associated with V- and J-gene trimming of TCR beta chains in a later analysis, and an independent cohort replicated the association. As immune exposure information, only CMV serostatus was available. A further, later analysis showed that HLA-associated TCR beta chains (compared with equally common others) were more clonally expanded. Association of 15,000 to 20,000 TCR beta sequences with HLA alleles was found at 0.05 false discovery rate in a later analysis.

The CDR3 runs to 12 residues. Germline V gene sequence: CDR1 SEHNR, CDR2 FQNEAQ (reference sequence). Source material: PBMCs. The V gene is TRBV7-9, the J gene TRBJ2-7, with a possible D match to TRBD1 (6 bases). This clonotype was sampled from a man aged 40-50 years in good health and CMV-seropositive. CDR3 DNA sequence: TGTTCCAGCAGCTCACAGGGCTACGAGCAGTACTTC. Translating it yields CSSSSQGYEQYF.